This section outlines one T cell receptor (beta chain) sequence together with its context. The antigen remains unidentified. This sample stems from a study of T cells after yellow fever vaccination. Study background: SMART-Seq v4 Ultra Low Input prepared libraries from low-cell fractions. Study findings and constraints: Highly abundant clonotypes carried over from the bulk population could end up in FACS-sorted repertoires as contaminants. Shared CD4/CD8 clonotypes were a small share, likely from convergent recombination.

A 5'RACE template-switching step, the method used to make TCR cDNA, added a universal primer site and UMIs. TCRdb called the 5' RACE reads again in MiXCR, with one record for every CDR3 protein. The repertoire holds a few hundred thousand distinct CDR3 sequences, with roughly 3.5% as singletons. This CDR3 contains 14 residues. Trimming shortened V by 1 base and J by 6 bases, and 10 bases separated the two germline ends. The V call is TRBV12-3 or TRBV12-4, the J call TRBJ2-1; D is unresolved. The input for sequencing was PBMCs, taken on the day of the yellow fever booster vaccination. The clonotype originates from a man younger than 35 who received the YFV17D yellow fever vaccine. CDR3 DNA: TGTGCCAGCAGTTTAGACTCGCCCGGCAATGAGCAGTTCTTC. Translated, it gives CASSLDSPGNEQFF.